The 5 T cell receptor beta chains given below trace back to one sample, sequenced in a study of cytomegalovirus exposure and HLA in healthy donors. Primers included in the PCR were 60 Vbeta and 13 Jbeta primers. Generated by immunoSEQ multiplex PCR, the TCRdb table keeps only in-frame clones and is missing some. Of 170,000 or so clones listed, 83% are singletons. The sequencing input was PBMCs. These receptors were taken from a man aged 50 to 60 in good health and CMV-seronegative.

This chain links TRBV6-1 with TRBJ1-6; D is perhaps TRBD1 (5 bases). V lost 3 bases and J lost 0, with 6 bases in between. The CDR3 has 15 residues. Germline V lookup: CDR1 MNHNS, CDR2 SASEGT. The CDR3 protein is CASSDRVSYNSPLHF. Written as DNA, the CDR3 is TGTGCCAGCAGTGACAGGGTCTCCTATAATTCACCCCTCCACTTT.

CDR3 in DNA: TGTGCCAGCAGGTTACAGGGTTCTAATGAAAAACTGTTTTTT. Its translation is CASRLQGSNEKLFF. The chain recombines TRBV7-2 with TRBJ1-4; TRBD1 is a possible D gene (6 bases). CDR1 SGHTA and CDR2 FQGNSA come from the germline V gene. This CDR3 contains 14 residues. Deletions cut 6 bases from V and 3 bases from J, with 11 bases between. The complete variable domain, with remaining parts taken from reference TRBV7-2 and TRBJ1-4, reads GAGVSQSPSNKVTEKGKDVELRCDPISGHTALYWYRQSLGQGLEFLIYFQGNSAPDKSGLPSDRFSAERTGGSVSTLTIQRTQQEDSAVYLCASRLQGSNEKLFFGSGTQLSVL.

V and J are TRBV19 and TRBJ2-5; 8 positions agree with TRBD1. Germline loops: CDR1 LNHDA, CDR2 SQIVND (reference sequence). The V and J ends lost 7 bases and 3 bases, in that order; junction bases with no gene match: 7. The CDR3 runs to 14 residues. The DNA for the CDR3 is TGTGCCAGTAAACGGGACAGGAGAGAAGAGACCCAGTACTTC. Translating gives CASKRDRREETQYF.

The gene calls are TRBV5-4 and TRBJ2-7; 8 bases fit TRBD1. This CDR3 has 15 amino acids. Germline V CDR1 and CDR2: SGHNT, YYREEE (reference sequence). The J segment lost 0 bases and the V segment lost 4 bases, leaving 6 bases of the junction unmatched. The CDR3 loop is CASSAGTGSSYEQYF. The CDR3 DNA is TGTGCCAGCAGCGCGGGGACAGGTAGCTCCTACGAGCAGTACTTC.

The rearrangement links TRBV7-2 to TRBJ2-5, with 10 bases aligning to TRBD1. CDR3 length: 16 amino acids. J was trimmed by 2 bases and V by 6 bases; bases with no gene match: 9. Germline CDR1 and CDR2: SGHTA and FQGNSA. This CDR3 reads CASRPDRGRGQETQYF. CDR3 nucleotides: TGTGCCAGCAGACCCGACAGGGGGCGGGGACAAGAGACCCAGTACTTC.